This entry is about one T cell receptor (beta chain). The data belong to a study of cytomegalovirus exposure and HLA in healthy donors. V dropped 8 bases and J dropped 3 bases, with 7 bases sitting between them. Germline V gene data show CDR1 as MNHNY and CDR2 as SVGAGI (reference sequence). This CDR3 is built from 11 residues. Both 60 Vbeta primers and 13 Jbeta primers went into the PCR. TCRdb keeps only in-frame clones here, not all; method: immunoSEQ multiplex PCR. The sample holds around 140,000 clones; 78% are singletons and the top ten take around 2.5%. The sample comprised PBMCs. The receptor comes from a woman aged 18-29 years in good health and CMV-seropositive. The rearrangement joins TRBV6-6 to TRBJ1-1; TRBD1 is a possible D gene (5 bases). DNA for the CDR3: TGTGCCAGCGCGGGGGACACTGAAGCTTTCTTT. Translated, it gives CASAGDTEAFF.